This T cell receptor (beta chain) stems from a study of monozygotic twins with cystic fibrosis. Looking at the study overall: With about 15 PCR cycles, barcoded libraries came from about 3 micrograms of fragmented DNA. The study, taken as a whole, reports: Monozygotic CF twin pairs shared significantly more nucleotide-identical clonotypes than unrelated CF individuals did. Median Simpson clonality of roughly 0.01 suggested naive T cells predominated.

Assay: immunoSEQ multiplex PCR; the TCRdb copy retains only in-frame clones and omits some. The table lists under 10,000 clones, over 98% of them singletons. CDR1 LNHNV and CDR2 YYDKDF come from the germline V gene (reference sequence). Trimming removed 1 base from V and 7 bases from J, with 10 bases in between. The CDR3 loop spans 13 amino acids. With regard to this clone: The antigen remains undetermined.

The material sequenced was blood. The TCR was taken from a girl aged 2 to 10 with cystic fibrosis. The V call is TRBV15, the J call TRBJ1-1; no clear D. The CDR3 here is CATSRAPPFEAFF. The CDR3 region has the DNA TGTGCCACCAGCAGAGCTCCCCCCTTTGAAGCTTTCTTT.